This TCR beta chain was identified during a study of quantifying T cell responses using KT2 cells. Study background: cDNA was made from DNase-treated RNA using alpha and beta constant primers. The T4 ligation step was estimated to exceed 9.5% efficiency under optimum conditions. Study-wide findings and caveats: KT2 clone alpha and beta sequence counts scaled linearly with input KT2 cell number. KT2 sequence counts showed saturation when very many KT2 cells were spiked in.

The cDNA 3' end received a ligated oligonucleotide with a UMI. An equimolar mix of RC1.1 and RC1.2 primed the beta chain across TRBC1 and TRBC2. From the UMI-ligation and nested PCR reads, TCRdb called clonotypes with MiXCR, one entry per CDR3 protein. Among approximately 60,000 distinct CDR3 sequences, more than 9% were seen once, and the ten largest hold under 10%. This clonotype was recorded at least ten times. Antigen unknown. The V end lost 5 bases, the J end lost 1 base, and 17 bases lay between the germline ends. Germline lookup yields CDR1 SEHNR and CDR2 FQNEAQ (reference sequence). This CDR3 has 16 residues. The sample is PBMC spiked with counted cells of clone KT2.

The sample consisted of PBMCs spiked with cells of the T cell clone KT2. The J gene is TRBJ1-1, the V gene TRBV7-9; D call uncertain. This TCR was recovered from a human donor. The CDR3 nucleotides are TGTGCCAGCAGCCATCATGACGGACCGCCGAACACTGAAGCTTTCTTT. It yields the protein CASSHHDGPPNTEAFF.